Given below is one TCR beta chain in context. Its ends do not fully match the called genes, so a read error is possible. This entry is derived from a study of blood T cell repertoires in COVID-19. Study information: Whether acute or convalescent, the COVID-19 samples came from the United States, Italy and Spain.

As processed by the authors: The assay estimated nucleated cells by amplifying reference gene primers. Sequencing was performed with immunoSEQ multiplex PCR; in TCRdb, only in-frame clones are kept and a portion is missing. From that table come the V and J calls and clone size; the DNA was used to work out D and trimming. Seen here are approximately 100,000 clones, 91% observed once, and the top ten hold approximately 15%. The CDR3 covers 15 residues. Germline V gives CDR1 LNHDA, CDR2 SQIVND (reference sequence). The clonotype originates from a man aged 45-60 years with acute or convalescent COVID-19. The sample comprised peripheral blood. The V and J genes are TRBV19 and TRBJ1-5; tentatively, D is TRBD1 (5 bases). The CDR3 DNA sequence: TGTACCAGTAGACCGCAGGGAGGGGGCAATCAGCCCCAGCATTTT. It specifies CTSRPQGGGNQPQHF.